Each of the 7 T cell receptor beta chains below was sequenced from the same sample in a study of vaccination and CD4 T cells after COVID-19 (dated by TCRdb to between 2021 and 2022). Read against the paper, the sample's treatment or condition label means: approximately 11-day PBMC culture with coronavirus spike peptide pools or control peptides (ViraFEST assay). The antigens for these receptors are not known. Library creation used PCR. The run used an Illumina iSeq 100. TCR sequencing of DNA from cultured CD4+ T cells used the Oncomine TCR Beta short-read assay at the Johns Hopkins FTIC core. In-frame beta chains were kept once TCRdb had trimmed the public reads at Q25 with fastp and called clones with MiXCR. One record per CDR3 amino acid sequence lists the most common genes and DNA. The sample yields fewer than 4,500 distinct CDR3 sequences; less than 55% were counted once. The top ten hold roughly 45% of the sample.

The source material was CD4+ T cells from blood, cultured in vitro. Receptors originate from a human donor who had recovered from COVID-19.

In regard to this clonotype: Its ends do not fully match the called genes, so a read error is possible. V usage is TRBV15 and J usage is TRBJ1-6, with 8 positions matching TRBD1. CDR1 is LNHNV and CDR2 is YYDKDF in the germline V gene (reference sequence). This CDR3 has 15 amino acids. The CDR3 sequence is CATSRQGAHNSPPHF. The CDR3, as DNA: TGTGCCACCAGCAGACAGGGGGCACATAATTCACCCCCCCACTTT. The full variable domain, in which reference TRBV15 and TRBJ1-6 provide the parts outside the CDR3, is DAMVIQNPRYQVTQFGKPVTLSCSQTLNHNVMYWYQQKSSQAPKLLFHYYDKDFNNEADTPDNFQSRRPNTSFCFLDIRSPGLGDTAMYLCATSRQGAHNSPPHFGNGTRLTVT.

This chain joins TRBV20-1 and TRBJ2-5; D possibly corresponds to TRBD1 (6 bases). The CDR3 covers 13 residues. Trimming removed 6 bases from V and 1 base from J, with 12 bases in between. Germline CDR1 reads DFQATT; CDR2 reads SNEGSKA (reference sequence). CDR3 loop: CSAGTRPQETQYF. The CDR3 DNA is TGCAGTGCGGGGACAAGGCCCCAAGAGACCCAGTACTTC.

The chain combines TRBV7-2 with TRBJ2-3, with 10 positions matching TRBD2. Germline loops: CDR1 SGHTA, CDR2 FQGNSA. The CDR3 sequence is 16 residues long. Germline trimming cut 6 bases from V and 3 bases from J; bases unmatched to any gene: 9. In nucleotides, the CDR3 is TGTGCCAGCAGGTATGCGGCTAGCGGGAGAACAGATACGCAGTATTTT. Its translation: CASRYAASGRTDTQYF.

The genes are TRBV2 and TRBJ2-2; D perhaps matches TRBD2 (5 bases). Trimming removed 5 bases at V and 5 bases at J, with 9 bases between. The CDR3 has 13 residues. CDR1 is SNHLY and CDR2 is FYNNEI in the germline V gene. The CDR3 region is CASSPTGTGELFF. The CDR3 nucleotides are TGTGCCAGCAGTCCCACGGGGACCGGGGAGCTGTTTTTT.

The chain has TRBV5-4 and TRBJ1-2; perhaps TRBD1 as D (5 bases). V was clipped by 0 bases and J by 7 bases, with 10 bases between them. From germline, CDR1 is SGHNT and CDR2 YYREEE (reference sequence). The CDR3 is 13 residues long. The CDR3 DNA sequence: TGTGCCAGCAGCTTGGTCGGGGCAAGTGGCTACACCTTC. Translated: CASSLVGASGYTF.

The chain recombines TRBV12-5 with TRBJ2-7; 8 bases are shared with TRBD2. The CDR3 totals 16 residues. J gave up 1 base and V 0 bases, and 5 bases lay outside the gene matches. Looked up from germline, CDR1 is LGHNT and CDR2 is FRNRAP. The CDR3 nucleotides are TGTGCTAGTGGTTTGGTAGTGGCGGGAGGTTCCTACGAGCAGTACTTC. It codes for CASGLVVAGGSYEQYF.

The chain couples TRBV19 to TRBJ2-1; 9 bases map to TRBD1. The CDR3 contains 14 residues. The germline CDR1 and CDR2 sequences are LNHDA and SQIVND (reference sequence). Unmatched junction bases numbered 6, after V lost 5 bases and J lost 7 bases. This CDR3 reads CASSPGQGRNEQFF. As DNA, the CDR3 is TGTGCCAGTAGTCCGGGACAGGGACGGAATGAGCAGTTCTTC.